This T cell receptor (beta chain) appears in the sequencing data of a study of OX40 agonist ivuxolimab in advanced cancers. Study information: The study enrolled dose-escalation patients with hepatocellular carcinoma, melanoma, renal cell or head and neck cancer.

This table comes from immunoSEQ multiplex PCR, and its TCRdb copy is limited to in-frame clones, with some not included. Here the sample spans tens of thousands of clones, 83% being singletons. It was autoimmune disease history or systemic immunosuppression that excluded patients. Overall study results and limits: Averaging showed that CD8+ T cells had more expanded clones than CD4+ did.

Germline loops: CDR1 SGDLS, CDR2 YYNGEE. With 0 bases clipped from V and 5 bases from J, the junction kept 3 bases outside the gene matches. The CDR3 contains 14 residues. This clone has more than one count but fewer than ten. Its antigen remains unidentified. The TCR originated in an adult with an advanced solid tumor such as melanoma, head and neck, liver or kidney cancer. V usage is TRBV9 and J usage is TRBJ2-7, with 9 bases aligning to TRBD1. The sequencing here drew on CD4+ or CD8+ T cells sorted from blood, taken in a trial of the OX40 agonist ivuxolimab. The CDR3, as DNA: TGTGCCAGCAGCGTAGAACAGGGGGCGAACGAGCAGTACTTC. As protein: CASSVEQGANEQYF.